A single sample is the source of the 24 T cell receptor beta chains below, sequenced in a study of cytomegalovirus exposure and HLA in healthy donors. PCR used 60 Vbeta primers and 13 Jbeta primers. Assay used: immunoSEQ multiplex PCR; TCRdb lists only in-frame clones, some missing. The repertoire includes more than 150,000 clones, around four fifths of them detected once, and around 1.9% sits in the top ten. The source material was PBMCs. The receptors come from a woman aged 25 to 39 in good health and CMV-seronegative.

This sequence joins TRBV27 and TRBJ1-1; no definite D call. The CDR3 totals 11 residues. V was clipped by 3 bases and J by 7 bases, with 6 bases between them. Germline loops: CDR1 MNHEY, CDR2 SMNVEV (reference sequence). The CDR3 DNA follows: TGTGCCAGCAGTTTTTCGGGTGAAGCTTTCTTT. Protein sequence: CASSFSGEAFF.

The rearrangement joins TRBV5-1 to TRBJ1-6, with 10 bases aligning to TRBD1. Trimming took 4 bases from V and 5 from J; bases not matched to a gene: 3. This CDR3 region has 15 residues. Germline V gene lookup returns CDR1 SGHRS and CDR2 YFSETQ. CDR3 in amino acids: CASSPGQGNNSPLHF. The DNA for the CDR3 is TGCGCCAGCAGCCCGGGACAGGGGAATAATTCACCCCTCCACTTT. Variable domain in full (rest from reference TRBV5-1 and TRBJ1-6): KAGVTQTPRYLIKTRGQQVTLSCSPISGHRSVSWYQQTPGQGLQFLFEYFSETQRNKGNFPGRFSGRQFSNSRSEMNVSTLELGDSALYLCASSPGQGNNSPLHFGNGTRLTVT.

V and J are TRBV6-1 and TRBJ1-1, with a weak D call TRBD1 (5 bases). The CDR3 is 12 amino acids. The germline V and J ends were trimmed by 3 bases and 6 bases, with 8 bases remaining between them. The germline V gene has CDR1 MNHNS and CDR2 SASEGT. CDR3 bases: TGTGCCAGCAGTGACAGGGTTGCTGAAGCTTTCTTT. It specifies CASSDRVAEAFF.

This clone was found once. In DNA, the CDR3 is TGTGCCAGCAGCTTAGAGGACAGGGAAACTGAAGCTTTCTTT. Translated, it gives CASSLEDRETEAFF. This chain connects TRBV13 to TRBJ1-1, with 8 bases matching TRBD1. This CDR3 region has 14 residues. Germline CDR1 is PRHDT and CDR2 is FYEKMQ (reference sequence). V was clipped by 1 base and J by 5 bases; unmatched bases: 3.

A note on this clone: At one end the junction does not follow the germline gene, possibly because of a read error. Other DNA sequences from this sample encode an identical CDR3 as well. V gene TRBV7-2 combines with J gene TRBJ2-7; a weak D match, TRBD2 (5 bases). The CDR3 has 14 residues. CDR1 and CDR2 from the germline V gene are SGHTA and FQGNSA. Here the CDR3 reads CASSLFPAGPEQYF. The DNA of the CDR3 is TGCGCCAGCAGCCTATTCCCCGCGGGTCCCGAGCAGTACTTC.

J is TRBJ1-1 and V is TRBV10-2, with 9 nucleotides matching TRBD1. The CDR3 is made up of 14 amino acids. Germline-derived CDR1 and CDR2 are WSHSY and SAAADI. J gave up 1 base and V 6 bases, and 3 bases lay outside the gene matches. Here the CDR3 reads CASRTTGGNTEAFF. The CDR3 DNA reads TGCGCCAGCAGAACGACAGGGGGGAACACTGAAGCTTTCTTT.

J is TRBJ2-3 and V is TRBV29-1, with D uncertain. The V end lost 3 bases, the J end lost 4 bases, and 14 bases lay between the germline ends. The CDR3 consists of 14 residues. Per germline, CDR1 SQVTM and CDR2 ANQGSEA. DNA for the CDR3: TGCAGCGTTGAGGGTAGCCGGAGCGCAGATACGCAGTATTTT. This translates into CSVEGSRSADTQYF.

The rearrangement links TRBV10-3 to TRBJ2-5; 9 bases are a match to TRBD2. The CDR3 length is 14 residues. Germline V gene sequence: CDR1 ENHRY, CDR2 SYGVKD. V gave up 4 bases and J gave up 5 bases; unmatched junction bases: 5. The CDR3: CAISGSGGGETQYF. CDR3 sequence (DNA): TGTGCCATCAGTGGTAGCGGGGGTGGGGAGACCCAGTACTTC.

The chain links TRBV7-2 to TRBJ1-5, with a tentative D call TRBD1 (6 bases). Trimming left V 2 bases short and J 7 bases short, with 12 bases between. CDR3 length equals 14 residues. Germline V gene sequence: CDR1 SGHTA, CDR2 FQGNSA. The CDR3 region is CASSLRGGEQPQHF. In nucleotides, the CDR3 is TGTGCCAGCAGCTTACGAGGGGGAGAGCAGCCCCAGCATTTT.

The chain combines TRBV4-1 with TRBJ1-2; tentatively, D is TRBD1 (6 bases). V lost 4 bases, J lost 2 bases, and 17 bases lay in between. CDR1 MGHRA and CDR2 YSYEKL come from the germline V gene. The CDR3 is 16 residues long. As DNA, the CDR3 is TGCGCCAGCAGCCCCGGGCCAGGGGTCAGGAACTATGGCTACACCTTC. It encodes CASSPGPGVRNYGYTF.

This sequence joins TRBV5-8 and TRBJ1-2; the D gene is possibly TRBD1 (6 bases). Between the trimmed V and J ends, which lost 3 bases and 8 bases, there was a span of 8 bases. CDR1 is SGHTS and CDR2 is YDEGEE in the germline V gene. The CDR3 is 11 amino acids. CDR3 amino acids: CASSSGVGYTF. Here the CDR3 DNA reads TGTGCCAGCAGCTCAGGGGTCGGCTACACCTTC. Full variable domain (remainder filled in from reference TRBV5-8 and TRBJ1-2): EAGVTQSPTHLIKTRGQQATLRCSPISGHTSVYWYQQALGLGLQFLLWYDEGEERNRGNFPPRFSGRQFPNYSSELNVNALELEDSALYLCASSSGVGYTFGSGTRLTVV.

V usage is TRBV10-2 and J usage is TRBJ1-2, with D possibly TRBD1 on 5 matching bases. The CDR3 loop spans 13 amino acids. Germline CDR1 and CDR2: WSHSY and SAAADI. V lost 6 bases and J lost 5, with 13 bases in between. The CDR3 protein is CASSQGTEYGYTF. The CDR3 nucleotides are TGCGCCAGCAGCCAAGGGACTGAGTATGGCTACACCTTC.

This clone came up once. The V and J genes are TRBV5-4 and TRBJ2-3; 7 nucleotides line up with TRBD1. The V gene end was trimmed by 4 bases and the J gene end by 3 bases; junction bases not matched to a gene: 8. CDR1 and CDR2 (germline): SGHNT, YYREEE (reference sequence). This CDR3 has 15 amino acids. DNA for the CDR3: TGTGCCAGCAGCAAGCCGACAGGGAAGACAGATACGCAGTATTTT. It translates to CASSKPTGKTDTQYF.

The V call is TRBV19, the J call TRBJ1-1, with unresolved D. Trimming left V 1 base short and J 2 bases short, with 5 bases between. The CDR3 runs 13 residues. Per germline, CDR1 LNHDA and CDR2 SQIVND (reference sequence). This CDR3 reads CASSIVTNTEAFF. The CDR3 DNA reads as TGTGCCAGTAGTATAGTGACTAACACTGAAGCTTTCTTT.

This chain uses TRBV29-1 with TRBJ2-3; D gene uncertain. Germline CDR1 SQVTM, CDR2 ANQGSEA. The CDR3 runs 11 residues. The CDR3 spells CTCAPTDTQYF. DNA for the CDR3: TGCACCTGCGCGCCCACAGATACGCAGTATTTT.

The rearrangement joins TRBV7-2 to TRBJ1-3; D is undetermined. Between the trimmed V and J ends, which lost 5 bases and 0 bases, there was a span of 20 bases. The CDR3 loop spans 18 amino acids. CDR1 SGHTA and CDR2 FQGNSA come from the germline V gene. The CDR3, as DNA: TGTGCCAGCAGCGCCTCGGGTCCCCCTTCGAGCTCTGGAAACACCATATATTTT. It encodes CASSASGPPSSSGNTIYF. Drawing the rest from reference TRBV7-2 and TRBJ1-3, the complete variable domain is GAGVSQSPSNKVTEKGKDVELRCDPISGHTALYWYRQSLGQGLEFLIYFQGNSAPDKSGLPSDRFSAERTGGSVSTLTIQRTQQEDSAVYLCASSASGPPSSSGNTIYFGEGSWLTVV.

The chain employs TRBV5-1 and TRBJ2-7; D is perhaps TRBD1 (5 bases). Germline assignment: CDR1 SGHRS and CDR2 YFSETQ. This CDR3 is 12 amino acids long. The germline V and J ends were trimmed by 4 bases and 5 bases, with 10 bases remaining between them. The chain's CDR3 is CASSINRNEQYF. CDR3 sequence (DNA): TGCGCCAGCAGCATCAACAGGAACGAGCAGTACTTC.

This clone was counted only a few times. V usage is TRBV5-1 and J usage is TRBJ1-6; weak D call: TRBD1 (6 bases). V lost 7 bases to trimming and J lost 7 bases, with 27 bases between them. The CDR3 has 18 amino acids. The germline V gene encodes CDR1 SGHRS and CDR2 YFSETQ. CDR3: CASLHPDRSPTENSPLHF. The CDR3 DNA is TGCGCCAGCCTCCACCCCGACAGGTCTCCAACCGAGAATTCACCCCTCCACTTT.

This clone counts as medium-sized (0.01 to 0.1%). J is TRBJ2-1 and V is TRBV4-3; D perhaps matches TRBD1 (5 bases). The CDR3 consists of 16 residues. V was cut by 1 base and J by 8 bases, with 18 bases left in between. The germline V gene has CDR1 LGHNA and CDR2 YSLEER. In DNA, the CDR3 is TGCGCCAGCAGCCAAGGGACACCGGAGCAGGTCGATGAGCAGTTCTTC. Its translation is CASSQGTPEQVDEQFF.

The chain employs TRBV7-9 and TRBJ2-5; D ambiguous. Trimming removed 4 bases at V and 3 bases at J, with 3 bases between. In germline, CDR1 is SEHNR, CDR2 FQNEAQ (reference sequence). The CDR3 is 11 residues long. CDR3 protein: CASSSKETQYF. The CDR3 nucleotides are TGTGCCAGCAGCTCCAAAGAGACCCAGTACTTC.

Details on this clone: Its ends do not fully match the called genes, so a read error is possible. The V call is TRBV6-5, the J call TRBJ1-6; D is perhaps TRBD1 (6 bases). Germline loops: CDR1 MNHEY, CDR2 SVGAGI. The length of the CDR3 is 12 residues. The CDR3 DNA reads TGTGCCGGCAGTTTACAGGGTTCACCCCTCCACTTT. Amino acid sequence: CAGSLQGSPLHF.

V usage is TRBV4-1 and J usage is TRBJ2-1; weak D call: TRBD2 (5 bases). Germline CDR1 MGHRA, CDR2 YSYEKL. V was clipped by 4 bases and J by 1 base, with 14 bases between them. This CDR3 spans 16 amino acids. DNA of the CDR3: TGCGCCAGCAGCCTTATACCTGACTATTCCTACAATGAGCAGTTCTTC. Residues: CASSLIPDYSYNEQFF.

The chain uses TRBV19 and TRBJ1-2; 10 nucleotides align to TRBD1. In germline, CDR1 is LNHDA, CDR2 SQIVND (reference sequence). The CDR3 is made up of 15 amino acids. Losses at the gene ends were 2 bases for V and 8 bases for J; bases not matched to a gene: 8. The CDR3 DNA reads as TGTGCCAGTAGTATAATCCTCGACAGGGGGCAAGGCTACACCTTC. Translation: CASSIILDRGQGYTF. The variable domain in full, with the rest retrieved from reference TRBV19 and TRBJ1-2, is DGGITQSPKYLFRKEGQNVTLSCEQNLNHDAMYWYRQDPGQGLRLIYYSQIVNDFQKGDIAEGYSVSREKKESFPLTVTSAQKNPTAFYLCASSIILDRGQGYTFGSGTRLTVV.

The rearrangement uses TRBV30 and TRBJ2-1, with 10 bases fitting TRBD1. The CDR3 runs 14 residues. Germline lookup yields CDR1 GTSNPN and CDR2 SVGIG (reference sequence). V was clipped by 7 bases and J by 6 bases; unmatched bases: 9. CDR3 nucleotides: TGTGCCTCCACGACAGGGGGCGACTTCAATGAGCAGTTCTTC. Translating it yields CASTTGGDFNEQFF.